This TCR beta chain was identified during a study of T cells after yellow fever vaccination. Via MiXCR, TCRdb re-called the 5' RACE reads, giving one row per CDR3 protein. The sample includes some 500,000 distinct CDR3 sequences, less than 15% of them seen just once. The V gene's germline CDR1 is LNHDA and CDR2 SQIVND (reference sequence). The V end lost 2 bases, the J end lost 2 bases, and 4 bases lay between the germline ends. This CDR3 has 13 amino acids. The chain joins TRBV19 to TRBJ1-5; D unresolved. Source: PBMCs, taken on the day of the yellow fever booster vaccination. This clonotype was sampled from a man aged 25-40 years who received the YFV17D yellow fever vaccine. The CDR3 here is CASSIMGNQPQHF. In DNA, the CDR3 is TGTGCCAGTAGTATAATGGGCAATCAGCCCCAGCATTTT. The full variable domain, in which reference TRBV19 and TRBJ1-5 provide the parts outside the CDR3, is DGGITQSPKYLFRKEGQNVTLSCEQNLNHDAMYWYRQDPGQGLRLIYYSQIVNDFQKGDIAEGYSVSREKKESFPLTVTSAQKNPTAFYLCASSIMGNQPQHFGDGTRLSIL.